Shown below are 24 T cell receptor beta chains from a single sample sequenced in a study of blood T cells in healthy people across ages. Combining a sample-barcoded 5' primer with a J-beta primer mix, a second PCR ran for roughly 7 to 12 cycles. MiXCR, run by TCRdb on the 5' RACE reads, gives a single entry per CDR3 protein. The sample gives about 290,000 distinct CDR3 sequences, roughly a quarter of which show up once; 29% is in the top ten. What was sequenced was blood. The source is a woman aged 70 to 79 in good health.

V and J are TRBV20-1 and TRBJ2-1; D is perhaps TRBD2 (5 bases). The CDR3 is made up of 12 amino acids. V lost 6 bases and J 6 bases, leaving 12 bases between the germline ends. The germline gives CDR1 DFQATT, CDR2 SNEGSKA (reference sequence). In DNA form, the CDR3 reads TGCAGTGCAAACGGACTGGGCAATGAGCAGTTCTTC. This codes for CSANGLGNEQFF.

This clonotype occurred many times. The chain combines TRBV7-2 with TRBJ2-7; 9 nucleotides agree with TRBD2. This CDR3 is 19 amino acids long. The J segment lost 0 bases and the V segment lost 0 bases, leaving 12 bases of the junction unmatched. Germline V gene sequence: CDR1 SGHTA, CDR2 FQGNSA. DNA of the CDR3: TGTGCCAGCAGCTTAGCAGTTAAGGAACGCGGGAGGGTCTCCTACGAGCAGTACTTC. It translates to CASSLAVKERGRVSYEQYF.

V and J are TRBV20-1 and TRBJ1-2; D uncertain. V was clipped by 0 bases and J by 1 base, with 12 bases between them. The CDR3 runs to 15 residues. Germline V gene lookup returns CDR1 DFQATT and CDR2 SNEGSKA (reference sequence). CDR3 region: CSARDALRDNYGYTF. The CDR3 coding sequence is TGCAGTGCTAGAGACGCGCTGCGGGATAACTATGGCTACACCTTC.

The chain uses TRBV20-1 and TRBJ2-5, with 10 bases aligning to TRBD2. This CDR3 region has 17 residues. V lost 2 bases to trimming and J lost 0 bases; unmatched junction nucleotides: 9. Germline values: CDR1 DFQATT, CDR2 SNEGSKA (reference sequence). The CDR3 loop is CSARRLAGAADQETQYF. In nucleotides, the CDR3 is TGCAGTGCTAGAAGGCTAGCGGGAGCAGCAGACCAAGAGACCCAGTACTTC.

The sample holds a few counts of this clonotype. The chain uses TRBV12-3 or TRBV12-4 and TRBJ2-1; D may be TRBD2 (5 bases). V was clipped by 6 bases and J by 6 bases, with 9 bases between them. The CDR3 extends over 12 amino acids. CDR3 DNA sequence: TGTGCCAGCAGCCGAGGGAGCAATGAGCAGTTCTTC. Encoded protein: CASSRGSNEQFF.

Notes on this clonotype: One end of the junction does not line up with germline, which may come from a read error. The J gene is TRBJ2-5, the V gene TRBV20-1; TRBD2 agrees at 7 bases. The end of the DNA aligns better with TRBJ2-1, so the J call may be wrong. From germline, CDR1 is DFQATT and CDR2 SNEGSKA (reference sequence). This CDR3 is built from 12 residues. CDR3 in DNA: TGCGGTGCCCCTAGGGAGGGCAATGAGCAGTTCTTC. Its translation: CGAPREGNEQFF.

The table lists this clonotype with a few counts. This may come from a read error, since a much larger clone is one base off. This chain joins TRBV29-1 and TRBJ2-7, with 8 nucleotides matching TRBD2. The length of the CDR3 is 14 residues. Germline CDR1 is SQVTM and CDR2 is ANQGSEA. Written as DNA, the CDR3 is TGCGGCGTTGAAGATCTGGCGGGAGGCAATGAGCAGTACTTC. Its protein product is CGVEDLAGGNEQYF.

Ten or more counts support this clonotype. The chain links TRBV6-4 to TRBJ2-1; 14 nucleotides align to TRBD2. Germline CDR1 reads MRHNA; CDR2 reads SNTAGT. The CDR3 sequence is 20 residues long. V lost 4 bases to trimming and J lost 1 base; unmatched junction nucleotides: 12. The CDR3, as DNA: TGTGCCAGCAGTGGGACTAGCGGGAGGAGTCCTGGAGGGTCCTACAATGAGCAGTTCTTC. It specifies CASSGTSGRSPGGSYNEQFF.

The chain uses TRBV29-1 and TRBJ2-1; D ambiguous. The CDR3 totals 13 residues. V dropped 3 bases and J dropped 2 bases, with 8 bases sitting between them. Germline CDR1 reads SQVTM; CDR2 reads ANQGSEA. CDR3 DNA: TGCAGCGTTGAGCAGTCAACCTACAATGAGCAGTTCTTC. This encodes CSVEQSTYNEQFF.

V usage is TRBV5-1 and J usage is TRBJ2-5; tentative D call: TRBD1 (6 bases). Matching the DNA end better, TRBJ2-1 makes the J call doubtful. The CDR3 totals 15 residues. Germline-derived CDR1 and CDR2 are SGHRS and YFSETQ. The CDR3 sequence: CASSLAATTGNEQFF. In DNA form, the CDR3 reads TGCGCCAGCAGCTTGGCCGCTACAACAGGGAATGAGCAGTTCTTC.

A word on this clonotype: The CDR3 does not end in the conserved phenylalanine or tryptophan, so this is likely a read error. The gene calls are TRBV7-3 and TRBJ2-3; 7 nucleotides align to TRBD2. V shed 3 bases, J shed 5 bases, and the junction held 5 bases outside the gene matches. Germline CDR1 SGHTA, CDR2 FQGTGA. This CDR3 is 14 amino acids long. CDR3 DNA sequence: TGTGCCAGCAGCTTGGGGCGGGAGATAGATACGCAGTATTCT. Its protein product is CASSLGREIDTQYS.

The chain uses TRBV7-2 and TRBJ2-5; weak D call: TRBD2 (5 bases). This CDR3 is 14 amino acids long. V dropped 7 bases and J dropped 6 bases, with 18 bases sitting between them. Germline lookup yields CDR1 SGHTA and CDR2 FQGNSA. CDR3: CASTQAEAGKTQYF. The DNA of the CDR3 is TGTGCCAGCACCCAAGCGGAGGCCGGGAAGACCCAGTACTTC. Filled out from reference TRBV7-2 and TRBJ2-5, the complete variable domain reads GAGVSQSPSNKVTEKGKDVELRCDPISGHTALYWYRQSLGQGLEFLIYFQGNSAPDKSGLPSDRFSAERTGGSVSTLTIQRTQQEDSAVYLCASTQAEAGKTQYFGPGTRLLVL.

This sequence joins TRBV7-2 and TRBJ1-5, with a weak D call TRBD1 (5 bases). Trimming took off 4 bases at V and 5 bases at J, with 12 bases between the two ends. The CDR3 has 14 residues. Germline-derived CDR1 and CDR2 are SGHTA and FQGNSA. CDR3 sequence: CASSSEPGHQPQHF. The CDR3 DNA reads TGTGCCAGCAGCTCGGAACCGGGGCATCAGCCCCAGCATTTT.

This chain uses TRBV29-1 with TRBJ1-1; D gene ambiguous. This CDR3 spans 12 amino acids. Germline V lookup: CDR1 SQVTM, CDR2 ANQGSEA. The V end lost 4 bases, the J end lost 1 base, and 7 bases lay between the germline ends. The CDR3 protein is CSVGPPNTEAFF. CDR3 coding DNA: TGCAGCGTTGGCCCCCCGAACACTGAAGCTTTCTTT.

This chain joins TRBV7-2 and TRBJ2-1, with TRBD2 identical over 8 bases. V was pared by 5 bases and J by 9 bases, with 12 bases of the junction left unmatched. Germline V gene lookup returns CDR1 SGHTA and CDR2 FQGNSA. This CDR3 spans 15 amino acids. This chain's CDR3 is CASSPLPAGGTEQFF. The DNA of the CDR3 is TGTGCCAGCAGCCCCCTACCCGCGGGGGGCACTGAGCAGTTCTTC.

CDR3 nucleotides: TGCAGCGTTGATGAGAGAACCCCAGCTAATGAAAAACTGTTTTTT. This codes for CSVDERTPANEKLFF. The chain couples TRBV29-1 to TRBJ1-4; no clear D. The CDR3 has 15 residues. V lost 3 bases, J lost 3 bases, and 14 bases lay in between. Germline CDR1 SQVTM, CDR2 ANQGSEA.

The table lists this clonotype with a few counts. The V and J genes are TRBV7-2 and TRBJ1-2; the D gene is possibly TRBD1 (6 bases). V was clipped by 1 base and J by 6 bases, with 15 bases between them. This CDR3 spans 15 amino acids. Germline CDR1 SGHTA, CDR2 FQGNSA. This chain's CDR3 is CASSLGWGAHDGYTF. DNA of the CDR3: TGTGCCAGCAGCTTAGGATGGGGGGCGCATGATGGCTACACCTTC. Variable domain in full (rest from reference TRBV7-2 and TRBJ1-2): GAGVSQSPSNKVTEKGKDVELRCDPISGHTALYWYRQSLGQGLEFLIYFQGNSAPDKSGLPSDRFSAERTGGSVSTLTIQRTQQEDSAVYLCASSLGWGAHDGYTFGSGTRLTVV.

In its sample, this clonotype was seen a few times. DNA for the CDR3: TGCAGTGCGTGGGAGGGCGGGGGTTACGAGCAGTACTTC. It encodes CSAWEGGGYEQYF. The chain links TRBV20-1 to TRBJ2-7, with 7 bases lining up with TRBD2. This CDR3 contains 13 residues. CDR1 DFQATT and CDR2 SNEGSKA come from the germline V gene (reference sequence). J lost 4 bases, V lost 6 bases, and 9 bases had no gene match.

The chain joins TRBV20-1 to TRBJ2-2; D is ambiguous. The V end lost 3 bases, the J end lost 5 bases, and 10 bases lay between the germline ends. Germline V CDR1 and CDR2: DFQATT, SNEGSKA (reference sequence). The CDR3 length is 13 residues. CDR3 protein: CSARKGKTGELFF. CDR3 DNA: TGCAGTGCTAGGAAGGGTAAAACCGGGGAGCTGTTTTTT.

To note about this clonotype: It is likely a read error, because the conserved phenylalanine at the end of the CDR3 is missing. V and J are TRBV7-9 and TRBJ2-1; 8 nucleotides agree with TRBD1. The junction had 10 bases not matched to a gene; V was cut back by 3 bases and J by 6 bases. The CDR3 is 16 amino acids. Germline V CDR1 and CDR2: SEHNR, FQNEAQ (reference sequence). This CDR3 is CASSFSGTGQVNEQFL. CDR3 nucleotides: TGTGCCAGCAGCTTCTCCGGGACAGGTCAGGTCAATGAGCAGTTCCTC.

The CDR3 coding sequence is TGTGCCAGCAGCTTAGGCCCACTAGGTGATGAGCAGTTCTTC. Its translation is CASSLGPLGDEQFF. This rearrangement joins TRBV7-9 to TRBJ2-1; maybe TRBD2 (5 bases). The CDR3 runs to 14 residues. Trimming cost V 1 base and J 8 bases, with 12 bases left between them. Germline CDR1 is SEHNR and CDR2 is FQNEAQ (reference sequence).

The V and J genes are TRBV29-1 and TRBJ1-2; unclear D gene. CDR3 length equals 12 residues. From germline, CDR1 is SQVTM and CDR2 ANQGSEA. Trimming stripped 5 bases from V and 5 bases from J, with 12 bases between. The CDR3 sequence: CSVSGTGYGYTF. CDR3 sequence (DNA): TGCAGCGTTTCAGGAACTGGATATGGCTACACCTTC.

The chain joins TRBV28 to TRBJ2-3, with 10 bases matching TRBD1. Germline V gene data show CDR1 as MDHEN and CDR2 as SYDVKM. The V gene end was trimmed by 4 bases and the J gene end by 0 bases; junction bases not matched to a gene: 13. This CDR3 is 19 amino acids long. Here the CDR3 DNA reads TGTGCCAGCAGTTCACCCCAGAATGACAGGGGGCGAAGCACAGATACGCAGTATTTT. Residues: CASSSPQNDRGRSTDTQYF.

V and J are TRBV20-1 and TRBJ2-3, with 10 bases that match TRBD2. Germline V gene lookup returns CDR1 DFQATT and CDR2 SNEGSKA (reference sequence). The trim removed 5 bases at V and 2 bases at J, leaving 4 bases unmatched. The CDR3 loop spans 14 amino acids. CDR3 DNA sequence: TGCAGTGCTTCCGGGACTAGCGTCACAGATACGCAGTATTTT. Translated: CSASGTSVTDTQYF.